Each of the 3 T cell receptor beta chains below was sequenced from the same sample in a study of T-cell memory formation after mild COVID-19. TCRdb recomputed calls from the 5' RACE reads with MiXCR, one row per CDR3 protein. Among 400,000 or so distinct CDR3 sequences listed, 20% were seen once. The sequenced sample was PBMCs or a T cell subset sorted from them (not recorded which). The source of these receptors is an adult woman who had mild COVID-19 (a few samples of this study predate the infection). Cell type and time point are not known.

This rearrangement joins TRBV19 to TRBJ2-3, with D perhaps being TRBD1 or TRBD2 (5 bases each). V shed 7 bases and J shed 5 bases, with 22 bases lying between them. The germline V gene has CDR1 LNHDA and CDR2 SQIVND (reference sequence). The CDR3 consists of 16 residues. The CDR3 nucleotides read TGTGCCAGTACCCCCACTCAAACAGGAGGATTAGATACGCAGTATTTT. This gives the protein CASTPTQTGGLDTQYF.

This chain links TRBV5-1 with TRBJ1-1; TRBD1 might be the D (6 bases). Germline loops: CDR1 SGHRS, CDR2 YFSETQ. The CDR3 totals 18 residues. Trimming left V 4 bases short and J 2 bases short, with 24 bases between. CDR3 in amino acids: CASSRTRDKREGNTEAFF. In DNA form, the CDR3 reads TGCGCCAGCAGCCGAACCCGGGACAAGAGGGAGGGTAACACTGAAGCTTTCTTT. Full variable domain (missing parts from reference TRBV5-1 and TRBJ1-1): KAGVTQTPRYLIKTRGQQVTLSCSPISGHRSVSWYQQTPGQGLQFLFEYFSETQRNKGNFPGRFSGRQFSNSRSEMNVSTLELGDSALYLCASSRTRDKREGNTEAFFGQGTRLTVV.

In its sample, this clonotype was seen a few times. V is TRBV29-1 and J is TRBJ2-7; D possibly corresponds to TRBD2 (6 bases). Deletions cut 7 bases from V and 3 bases from J, with 13 bases between. The length of the CDR3 is 12 residues. Germline V gene sequence: CDR1 SQVTM, CDR2 ANQGSEA. The CDR3, as DNA: TGCAGCGGGGGGGAAGGGGTCTACGAGCAGTACTTC. Translated: CSGGEGVYEQYF.